Below are 18 T cell receptor beta chains sequenced from a single sample in a study of siplizumab effects on memory and regulatory T cells. Measured with immunoSEQ multiplex PCR; TCRdb has only the in-frame clones, and not every one. The sample yields 70,000 or so clones, over 75% seen once. The sequencing input was Tregs sorted from blood. These receptors came from a human donor in good health.

The chain employs TRBV28 and TRBJ2-1; perhaps TRBD2 as D (6 bases). With 5 bases removed from V and 0 bases from J, the gap between germline ends came to 14 bases. Germline values: CDR1 MDHEN, CDR2 SYDVKM. CDR3 size: 16 residues. The CDR3 reads CASSALAPSSYNEQFF. The CDR3 region has the DNA TGTGCCAGCAGTGCTCTAGCGCCGAGCTCCTACAATGAGCAGTTCTTC. The whole variable domain, filled in from reference TRBV28 and TRBJ2-1, reads DVKVTQSSRYLVKRTGEKVFLECVQDMDHENMFWYRQDPGLGLRLIYFSYDVKMKEKGDIPEGYSVSREKKERFSLILESASTNQTSMYLCASSALAPSSYNEQFFGPGTRLTVL.

The chain joins TRBV6-5 to TRBJ2-1; D not certain. CDR3 length equals 14 residues. Trimming stripped 7 bases from V and 0 bases from J, with 10 bases between. Per the germline V gene, CDR1 is MNHEY and CDR2 is SVGAGI. The DNA of the CDR3 is TGTGCCAGCACTGAAGCGAGCTCCTACAATGAGCAGTTCTTC. Translating it yields CASTEASSYNEQFF.

The table lists this clone with a count of one. The chain is built from TRBV20-1 and TRBJ2-1; D is uncertain. Germline CDR1 reads DFQATT; CDR2 reads SNEGSKA (reference sequence). Trimming removed 5 bases at V and 9 bases at J, with 11 bases between. The CDR3 is 11 amino acids. CDR3 loop: CSAEVHGEQFF. CDR3 in DNA: TGCAGTGCTGAGGTTCACGGTGAGCAGTTCTTC.

V usage is TRBV19 and J usage is TRBJ1-4; no clear D. This CDR3 has 14 amino acids. Per the germline V gene, CDR1 is LNHDA and CDR2 is SQIVND (reference sequence). V lost 2 bases, J lost 4 bases, and 8 bases lay in between. The CDR3 region has the DNA TGTGCCAGTAGTATATCAGGAGGTAATGAAAAACTGTTTTTT. It translates to CASSISGGNEKLFF.

This rearrangement joins TRBV11-2 to TRBJ2-2; 7 bases align to TRBD2. Per the germline V gene, CDR1 is SGHAT and CDR2 is FQNNGV. The V segment lost 1 base and the J segment 4 bases; nucleotides outside the gene matches: 6. The CDR3 has 16 residues. The DNA for the CDR3 is TGTGCCAGCAGCTTAGGCGGCGGGAGAGGCACCGGGGAGCTGTTTTTT. Protein: CASSLGGGRGTGELFF. The full variable domain, its missing parts supplied by reference TRBV11-2 and TRBJ2-2, is EAGVAQSPRYKIIEKRQSVAFWCNPISGHATLYWYQQILGQGPKLLIQFQNNGVVDDSQLPKDRFSAERLKGVDSTLKIQPAKLEDSAVYLCASSLGGGRGTGELFFGEGSRLTVL.

CDR3 amino acids: CASSHRGLYEQYF. CDR3 nucleotides: TGTGCCAGTAGTCACAGGGGACTTTACGAGCAGTACTTC. The V gene is TRBV19, the J gene TRBJ2-7, with D perhaps TRBD1 (7 bases). The CDR3 loop spans 13 amino acids. The ends were cut back, 5 bases at V and 4 bases at J, with 12 bases in the middle. Germline assignment: CDR1 LNHDA and CDR2 SQIVND (reference sequence).

This chain connects TRBV5-6 to TRBJ1-4; 10 bases are a match to TRBD1. The germline gives CDR1 SGHDT, CDR2 YYEEEE. With V trimmed by 3 bases and J by 0 bases, 2 bases remained unmatched. The CDR3 is 16 residues long. DNA of the CDR3: TGTGCCAGCAGCTCGACAGGGGGCGCAACTAATGAAAAACTGTTTTTT. It specifies CASSSTGGATNEKLFF.

The rearrangement links TRBV5-4 to TRBJ2-7; the D gene could be TRBD1 or TRBD2 (6 bases each). Germline V lookup: CDR1 SGHNT, CDR2 YYREEE (reference sequence). The CDR3 has 14 amino acids. Trimming cost V 0 bases and J 3 bases, with 10 bases left between them. The CDR3 sequence: CASSLGAGHYEQYF. Written as DNA, the CDR3 is TGTGCCAGCAGCTTGGGTGCGGGACACTACGAGCAGTACTTC. The whole variable domain, filled in from reference TRBV5-4 and TRBJ2-7, reads ETGVTQSPTHLIKTRGQQVTLRCSSQSGHNTVSWYQQALGQGPQFIFQYYREEENGRGNFPPRFSGLQFPNYSSELNVNALELDDSALYLCASSLGAGHYEQYFGPGTRLTVT.

This clone was found once. The gene calls are TRBV30 and TRBJ2-7; maybe TRBD2 (5 bases). CDR1 and CDR2 (germline): GTSNPN, SVGIG (reference sequence). This CDR3 region has 15 residues. The V end lost 3 bases, the J end lost 2 bases, and 17 bases lay between the germline ends. In nucleotides, the CDR3 is TGTGCCTGGAGCCCCTCGCGGGTCCCCCCCTACGAGCAGTACTTC. Protein product: CAWSPSRVPPYEQYF.

The chain recombines TRBV2 with TRBJ2-3; D is unresolved. Germline CDR1 SNHLY, CDR2 FYNNEI. Between the trimmed V and J ends, which lost 6 bases and 3 bases, there was a span of 4 bases. CDR3 size: 11 residues. This CDR3 reads CASSLTDTQYF. In nucleotides, the CDR3 is TGTGCCAGCAGCCTAACAGATACGCAGTATTTT.

CDR3 in DNA: TGTGCCAGCAGTGGACCGACAGGGAGGACCACTGAAGCTTTCTTT. It specifies CASSGPTGRTTEAFF. The rearrangement joins TRBV6-1 to TRBJ1-1, with TRBD1 identical over 7 bases. Germline values: CDR1 MNHNS, CDR2 SASEGT. V lost 4 bases to trimming and J lost 4 bases; unmatched junction nucleotides: 9. The CDR3 totals 15 residues.

J is TRBJ2-4 and V is TRBV11-2; D remains ambiguous. The CDR3 covers 13 residues. Germline V gives CDR1 SGHAT, CDR2 FQNNGV. V lost 0 bases and J lost 12, with 12 bases in between. CDR3 sequence: CASSLDPALPQYF. CDR3 nucleotide sequence: TGTGCCAGCAGCTTAGACCCCGCGCTTCCTCAGTACTTC.

This clone was seen once. The genes are TRBV5-5 and TRBJ2-3, with D possibly matching TRBD1 (6 bases). Germline CDR1 and CDR2: SGHKS and YYEKEE (reference sequence). The CDR3 totals 13 residues. The V and J ends lost 4 bases and 6 bases respectively, with 12 bases between them. The CDR3 DNA sequence: TGTGCCAGCAGCAGACAGGCCCCGGATACGCAGTATTTT. Translation: CASSRQAPDTQYF.

The genes are TRBV29-1 and TRBJ2-1; a weak D match, TRBD2 (7 bases). V was clipped by 8 bases and J by 4 bases, with 15 bases between them. The CDR3 loop spans 13 amino acids. Germline V lookup: CDR1 SQVTM, CDR2 ANQGSEA. CDR3 protein: CSQQGGGYNEQFF. The CDR3 nucleotides read TGCAGCCAGCAGGGAGGGGGTTACAATGAGCAGTTCTTC.

The chain is built from TRBV19 and TRBJ2-7; D may be TRBD1 (6 bases). Germline assignment: CDR1 LNHDA and CDR2 SQIVND (reference sequence). V was shortened by 3 bases and J by 0 bases, with 9 bases between the two germline ends. The CDR3 has 14 amino acids. Written as DNA, the CDR3 is TGTGCCAGTAGTATGAGACAGGACTCCTACGAGCAGTACTTC. Translation gives CASSMRQDSYEQYF.

This clone was recorded only once. The rearrangement uses TRBV5-4 and TRBJ2-7; 7 bases are a match to TRBD1. CDR1 SGHNT and CDR2 YYREEE come from the germline V gene (reference sequence). CDR3 size: 15 residues. V was pared by 4 bases and J by 3 bases, with 10 bases of the junction left unmatched. CDR3: CASSVDRVTFYEQYF. CDR3 coding DNA: TGTGCCAGCAGCGTCGACAGGGTCACTTTCTACGAGCAGTACTTC.

The chain employs TRBV5-6 and TRBJ1-5, with unresolved D. The CDR3 is 13 residues long. Germline V gene data show CDR1 as SGHDT and CDR2 as YYEEEE. Deletions cut 1 base from V and 7 bases from J, with 9 bases between. The CDR3 loop reads CASSLRAGQPQHF. In DNA form, the CDR3 reads TGTGCCAGCAGCTTGAGGGCTGGCCAGCCCCAGCATTTT.

This clone is a singleton in its sample. The V and J genes are TRBV7-2 and TRBJ2-7; no clear D gene. The germline gives CDR1 SGHTA, CDR2 FQGNSA. Deletions cut 2 bases from V and 2 bases from J, with 13 bases between. The CDR3 sequence is 15 residues long. Written as DNA, the CDR3 is TGTGCCAGCAGCTTATTTTCGAGCTCCGCCTACGAGCAGTACTTC. It is translated as CASSLFSSSAYEQYF.